A selection of T cell receptor beta chains follows, all from one sample in a study of Ad26.COV2.S vaccination and SARS-CoV-2 variants. Clones were read by immunoSEQ multiplex PCR, and TCRdb kept only the in-frame ones, dropping some. The sample records hundreds of thousands of clones, 85% to 90% being singletons. The source material was peripheral blood, sampled in a trial of Ad26.COV2.S vaccine versus placebo. The receptors shown here come from a person aged 18-60 years who received the Ad26.COV2.S COVID-19 vaccine or a placebo. CDR3s include the opening cysteine and the closing phenylalanine or tryptophan. D genes are given only for firm matches. Clone size is given for some rows only: seen once, a few or many times, or a class if the clone is expanded.

D	size	V	J	CDR3	DNA
.	.	TRBV10-2	TRBJ1-5	CASSPGLHSNQPQHF	TGCGCCAGCAGCCCGGGACTACATAGCAATCAGCCCCAGCATTTT
.	once	TRBV5-4	TRBJ2-2	CASSAPGYNTGELFF	TGTGCCAGCAGCGCCCCGGGCTATAACACCGGGGAGCTGTTTTTT
TRBD2	.	TRBV5-1	TRBJ2-5	CASSFASGFQETQYF	TGCGCCAGCAGCTTCGCTAGCGGATTTCAAGAGACCCAGTACTTC
.	.	TRBV7-9	TRBJ1-1	CASSLVAENTEAFF	TGTGCCAGCAGCTTAGTCGCAGAGAACACTGAAGCTTTCTTT
.	.	TRBV20-1	TRBJ1-1	CSARYKTEAFF	TGCAGTGCTAGATATAAGACTGAAGCTTTCTTT
TRBD2	once	TRBV15	TRBJ2-7	CATSRSPLAGTYEQYF	TGTGCCACCAGCAGGTCCCCTCTAGCGGGAACCTACGAGCAGTACTTC
.	.	TRBV5-6	TRBJ1-2	CASSFTGTTRRGYTF	TGTGCCAGCAGCTTTACCGGGACAACGCGGAGAGGCTACACCTTC
.	.	TRBV10-3	TRBJ2-7	CAISDQGGSYEQYF	TGTGCCATCAGTGACCAGGGGGGATCCTACGAGCAGTACTTC
.	.	TRBV6-2/TRBV6-3	TRBJ1-5	CASSSPEQGFQPQHF	TGTGCCAGCAGTTCCCCGGAACAGGGCTTTCAGCCCCAGCATTTT
.	.	TRBV11-2	TRBJ1-3	CASMKGLGGNTIYF	TGTGCCAGCATGAAGGGGCTTGGTGGAAACACCATATATTTT
TRBD1	once	TRBV24-1	TRBJ2-7	CATGGQVLTYEQYF	TGTGCCACTGGTGGACAGGTTTTGACCTACGAGCAGTACTTC
.	.	TRBV3-1/TRBV3-2	TRBJ2-5	CASSQDRETQYF	TGTGCCAGCAGCCAAGATCGGGAGACCCAGTACTTC
.	few	TRBV3-1/TRBV3-2	TRBJ2-1	CASSPRQLSSNEQFF	TGTGCCAGCAGCCCGAGACAGCTCAGTTCCAATGAGCAGTTCTTC
TRBD2	.	TRBV5-6	TRBJ2-3	CASSSPGLAGGPTDTQYF	TGTGCCAGCAGCTCCCCGGGACTAGCGGGAGGGCCAACAGATACGCAGTATTTT
.	once	TRBV6-1	TRBJ1-3	CASSERENSGNTIYF	TGTGCCAGCAGTGAGAGGGAGAACTCTGGAAACACCATATATTTT
.	.	TRBV5-6	TRBJ2-1	CASSSRSRARNEQFF	TGTGCCAGCAGTTCCCGATCGAGAGCGCGCAATGAGCAGTTCTTC
.	.	TRBV15	TRBJ1-2	CATSRDQMYGYGYTF	TGTGCCACCAGCAGAGATCAAATGTACGGATATGGCTACACCTTC
.	.	TRBV6-5	TRBJ1-2	CASSLPGHGYTF	TGTGCCAGCTCCCTCCCGGGTCATGGCTACACCTTC
.	.	TRBV6-2/TRBV6-3	TRBJ1-2	CASSYSTVTNYGYTF	TGTGCCAGCAGTTACTCGACAGTAACTAACTATGGCTACACCTTC
.	.	TRBV3-1/TRBV3-2	TRBJ2-7	CASSQAGQTYEQYF	TGTGCCAGCAGCCAAGCCGGACAGACCTACGAGCAGTACTTC
.	.	TRBV19	TRBJ1-5	CASRRTVNSNQPQHF	TGTGCCAGTAGGAGGACGGTTAATAGCAATCAGCCCCAGCATTTT
.	.	TRBV2	TRBJ2-7	CASGAGRSEQYF	TGTGCCAGCGGAGCAGGGCGGTCCGAGCAGTACTTC
TRBD1	.	TRBV5-6	TRBJ2-1	CASRILTGQGYNEQFF	TGTGCCAGCAGGATCCTCACGGGACAGGGGTACAATGAGCAGTTCTTC
.	.	TRBV12-3/TRBV12-4	TRBJ1-2	CASSQAGPYGYTF	TGTGCCAGCAGTCAGGCAGGGCCCTATGGCTACACCTTC
.	once	TRBV19	TRBJ1-1	CASIGPADRNTEAFF	TGTGCCAGTATCGGGCCGGCGGACAGGAACACTGAAGCTTTCTTT
.	once	TRBV21-1	TRBJ2-1	CASSKDRNEQFF	TGTGCCAGCAGCAAAGACAGGAATGAGCAGTTCTTC
TRBD1	.	TRBV18	TRBJ1-6	CASSQDRANSPLHF	TGTGCCAGCTCACAGGACAGGGCTAATTCACCCCTCCACTTT
TRBD2	.	TRBV19	TRBJ2-1	CASRLAGVINEQFF	TGTGCCAGTAGATTAGCGGGAGTTATCAATGAGCAGTTCTTC
TRBD2	.	TRBV7-2	TRBJ2-3	CASSFWGGWTVSNDDTQYF	TGTGCCAGCAGCTTCTGGGGGGGGTGGACTGTTTCTAATGACGATACGCAGTATTTT
.	.	TRBV18	TRBJ2-7	CASSPIQASSYEQYF	TGTGCCAGCTCACCAATACAGGCGAGCTCCTACGAGCAGTACTTC
.	.	TRBV28	TRBJ1-2	CASTQGPEGIYGYTF	TGTGCCAGCACCCAGGGCCCTGAGGGAATCTATGGCTACACCTTC
.	.	TRBV28	TRBJ1-1	CASSHPLMNTEAFF	TGTGCCAGCAGTCACCCCTTAATGAACACTGAAGCTTTCTTT
.	once	TRBV19	TRBJ2-7	CASSIIAGPTTSEQYF	TGTGCCAGTAGTATAATTGCGGGCCCCACTACCTCCGAGCAGTACTTC
.	.	TRBV12-5	TRBJ2-3	CASGLSLDTQYF	TGTGCTAGTGGTTTATCGCTAGATACGCAGTATTTT
.	.	TRBV3-1/TRBV3-2	TRBJ2-7	CASSHSRGHEQYF	TGTGCCAGCAGCCATTCCAGGGGCCACGAGCAGTACTTC
TRBD2	.	TRBV10-3	TRBJ2-7	CAISGSGRGYEQYF	TGTGCCATCAGTGGTAGCGGGAGAGGTTACGAGCAGTACTTC
.	.	TRBV28	TRBJ2-3	CASRNGDRIGADTQYF	TGTGCCAGCAGAAATGGGGACCGAATTGGTGCAGATACGCAGTATTTT
.	.	TRBV5-4	TRBJ2-7	CASSFDRYEQYF	TGTGCCAGCAGCTTTGACCGCTACGAGCAGTACTTC
.	.	TRBV5-6	TRBJ1-2	CASSLDRDYGYTF	TGTGCCAGCAGCTTGGACAGGGACTATGGCTACACCTTC
TRBD1	.	TRBV28	TRBJ1-3	CATCTGAHWGNTIYF	TGTGCCACCTGCACAGGGGCGCATTGGGGAAACACCATATATTTT
.	.	TRBV5-4	TRBJ2-7	CASSPGAPSYEQYF	TGTGCCAGCAGCCCCGGGGCTCCTTCCTACGAGCAGTACTTC
.	.	TRBV27	TRBJ1-2	CASKRKPGTFHGYTF	TGTGCCAGCAAACGAAAACCCGGGACATTTCATGGCTACACCTTC
.	.	TRBV7-9	TRBJ2-5	CASSSGKEQETQYF	TGTGCCAGCAGCTCCGGGAAGGAGCAAGAGACCCAGTACTTC
TRBD2	many	TRBV4-2	TRBJ2-7	CASSQEPTSGYEQYF	TGTGCCAGCAGCCAAGAGCCGACTAGCGGGTACGAGCAGTACTTC
.	.	TRBV5-6	TRBJ2-5	CASSLVMQPQETQYF	TGTGCCAGCAGCTTGGTAATGCAGCCCCAAGAGACCCAGTACTTC
.	.	TRBV7-2	TRBJ2-1	CASSLSRGAGEQFF	TGTGCCAGCAGCTTAAGCAGGGGGGCTGGCGAGCAGTTCTTC
.	.	TRBV4-2	TRBJ2-7	CASSQGDGSSYEQYF	TGTGCCAGCAGCCAAGGGGACGGAAGCTCCTACGAGCAGTACTTC
.	.	TRBV10-3	TRBJ1-2	CAISDSRTGKHNYGYTF	TGTGCCATCAGTGATTCGCGGACGGGAAAACATAACTATGGCTACACCTTC
TRBD2	.	TRBV3-1/TRBV3-2	TRBJ2-5	CASSQEGLAGGEETQYF	TGTGCCAGCAGCCAAGAGGGACTAGCGGGAGGGGAGGAGACCCAGTACTTC